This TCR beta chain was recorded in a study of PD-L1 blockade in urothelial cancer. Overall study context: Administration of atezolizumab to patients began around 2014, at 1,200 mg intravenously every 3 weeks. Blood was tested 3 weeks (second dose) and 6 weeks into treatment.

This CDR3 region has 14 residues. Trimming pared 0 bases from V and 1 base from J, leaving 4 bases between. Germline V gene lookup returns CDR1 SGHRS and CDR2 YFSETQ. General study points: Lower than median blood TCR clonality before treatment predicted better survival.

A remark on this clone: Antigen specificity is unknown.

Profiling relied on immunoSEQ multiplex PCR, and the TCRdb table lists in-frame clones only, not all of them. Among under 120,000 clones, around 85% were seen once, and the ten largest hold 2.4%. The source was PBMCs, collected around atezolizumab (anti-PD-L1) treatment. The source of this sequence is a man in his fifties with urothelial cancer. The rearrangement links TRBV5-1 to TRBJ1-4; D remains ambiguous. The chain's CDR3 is CASSLGGTNEKLFF. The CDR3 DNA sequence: TGCGCCAGCAGCTTGGGCGGAACTAATGAAAAACTGTTTTTT.